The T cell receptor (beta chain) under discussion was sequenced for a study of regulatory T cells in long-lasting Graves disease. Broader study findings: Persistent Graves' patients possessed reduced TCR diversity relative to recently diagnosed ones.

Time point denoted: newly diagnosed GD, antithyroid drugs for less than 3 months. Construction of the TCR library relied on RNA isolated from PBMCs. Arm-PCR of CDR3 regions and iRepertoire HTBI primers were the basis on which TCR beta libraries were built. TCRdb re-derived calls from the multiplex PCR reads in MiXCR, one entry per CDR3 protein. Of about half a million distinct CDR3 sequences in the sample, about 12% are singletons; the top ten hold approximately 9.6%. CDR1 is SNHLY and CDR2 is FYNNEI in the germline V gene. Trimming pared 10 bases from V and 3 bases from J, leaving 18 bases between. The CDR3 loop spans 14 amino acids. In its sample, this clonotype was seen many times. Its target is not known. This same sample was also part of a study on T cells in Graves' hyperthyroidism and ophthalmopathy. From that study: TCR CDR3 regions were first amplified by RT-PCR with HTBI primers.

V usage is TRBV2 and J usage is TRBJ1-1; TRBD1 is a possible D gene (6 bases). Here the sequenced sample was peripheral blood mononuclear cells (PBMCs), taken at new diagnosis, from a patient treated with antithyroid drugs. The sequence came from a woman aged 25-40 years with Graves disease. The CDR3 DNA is TGTGCCACCTTGGGGTATAGGGGGGACACTGAAGCTTTCTTT. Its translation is CATLGYRGDTEAFF.